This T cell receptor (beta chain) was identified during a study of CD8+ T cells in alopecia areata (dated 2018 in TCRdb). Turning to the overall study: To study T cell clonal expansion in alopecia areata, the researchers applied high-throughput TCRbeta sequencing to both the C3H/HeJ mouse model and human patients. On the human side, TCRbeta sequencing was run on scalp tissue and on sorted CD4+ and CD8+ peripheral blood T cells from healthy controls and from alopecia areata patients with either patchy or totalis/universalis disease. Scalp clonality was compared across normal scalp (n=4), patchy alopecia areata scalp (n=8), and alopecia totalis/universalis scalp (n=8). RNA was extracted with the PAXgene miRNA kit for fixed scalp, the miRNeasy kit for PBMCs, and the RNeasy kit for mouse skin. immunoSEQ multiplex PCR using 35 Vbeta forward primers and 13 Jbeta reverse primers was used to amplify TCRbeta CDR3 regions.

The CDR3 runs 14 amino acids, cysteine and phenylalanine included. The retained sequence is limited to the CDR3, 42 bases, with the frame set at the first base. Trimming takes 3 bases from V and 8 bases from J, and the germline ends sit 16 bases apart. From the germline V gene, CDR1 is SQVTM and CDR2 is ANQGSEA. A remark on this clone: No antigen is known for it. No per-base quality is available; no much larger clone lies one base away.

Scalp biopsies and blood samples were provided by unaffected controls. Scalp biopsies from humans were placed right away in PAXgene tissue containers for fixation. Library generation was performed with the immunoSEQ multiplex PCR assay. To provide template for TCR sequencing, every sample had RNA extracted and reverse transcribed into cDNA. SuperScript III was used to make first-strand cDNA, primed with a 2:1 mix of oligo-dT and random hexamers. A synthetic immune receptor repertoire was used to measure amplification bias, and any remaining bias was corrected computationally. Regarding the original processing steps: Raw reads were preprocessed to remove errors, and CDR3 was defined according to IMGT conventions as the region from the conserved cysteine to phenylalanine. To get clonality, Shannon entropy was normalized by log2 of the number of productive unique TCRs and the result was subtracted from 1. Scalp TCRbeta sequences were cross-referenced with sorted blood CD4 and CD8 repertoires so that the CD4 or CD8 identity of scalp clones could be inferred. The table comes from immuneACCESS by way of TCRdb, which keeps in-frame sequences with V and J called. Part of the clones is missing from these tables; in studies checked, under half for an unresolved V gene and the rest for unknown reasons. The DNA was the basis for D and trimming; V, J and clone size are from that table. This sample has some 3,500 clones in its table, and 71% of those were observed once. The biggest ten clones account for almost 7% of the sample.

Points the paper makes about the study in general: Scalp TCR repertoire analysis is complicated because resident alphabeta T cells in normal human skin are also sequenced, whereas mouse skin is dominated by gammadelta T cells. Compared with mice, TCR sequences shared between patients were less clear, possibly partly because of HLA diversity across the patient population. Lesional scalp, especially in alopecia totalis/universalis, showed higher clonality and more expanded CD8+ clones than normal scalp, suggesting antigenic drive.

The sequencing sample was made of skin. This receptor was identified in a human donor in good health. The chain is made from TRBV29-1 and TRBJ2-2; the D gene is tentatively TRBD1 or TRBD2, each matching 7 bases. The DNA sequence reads TGCAGCGTTGAGGGGGGGACAGTGGCTGGGGAGCTGTTTTTT. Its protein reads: CSVEGGTVAGELFF.